These T cell receptor beta chains were read from a single sample in a study of tissue T cells after allogeneic stem cell transplantation. The assay was immunoSEQ multiplex PCR, and TCRdb's table has in-frame clones only and misses some. The repertoire has about 43,000 clones, 80% to 95% of them found once; the top ten carry about 3.8%. Source: blood, taken before transplantation. The receptor set was obtained from a woman aged 35 to 70 who later had graft-versus-host disease after an allogeneic stem cell transplant. Both conserved end residues are part of each CDR3. Fields, in order: V gene, J gene, clone size, CDR3 length, CDR3 protein. Not every row has a clone size; where given, it reads once, few, many or a size class.

v_call: TRBV20-1; j_call: TRBJ2-1; clone_size: NA; cdr3_length: 10; cdr3_aa: CSAGNNEQFF
v_call: TRBV7-2; j_call: TRBJ1-3; clone_size: NA; cdr3_length: 16; cdr3_aa: CASSFSPGDSGNTIYF
v_call: TRBV30; j_call: TRBJ2-5; clone_size: NA; cdr3_length: 11; cdr3_aa: CAWSLPSTQYF
v_call: TRBV14; j_call: TRBJ1-3; clone_size: NA; cdr3_length: 13; cdr3_aa: CASSHSSGNTIYF
v_call: TRBV2; j_call: TRBJ2-7; clone_size: NA; cdr3_length: 12; cdr3_aa: CASRVQVYEQYF
v_call: TRBV5-1; j_call: TRBJ2-3; clone_size: NA; cdr3_length: 15; cdr3_aa: CASSRQGFSTDTQYF
v_call: TRBV15; j_call: TRBJ2-7; clone_size: NA; cdr3_length: 13; cdr3_aa: CATSRDRFYEQYF
v_call: TRBV27; j_call: TRBJ2-7; clone_size: NA; cdr3_length: 17; cdr3_aa: CASSLSPLRAGSYEQYF
v_call: TRBV11-2; j_call: TRBJ1-1; clone_size: NA; cdr3_length: 13; cdr3_aa: CASSFGGGSEAFF
v_call: TRBV27; j_call: TRBJ2-7; clone_size: NA; cdr3_length: 16; cdr3_aa: CASSPDPGQGVYEQYF
v_call: TRBV19; j_call: TRBJ1-3; clone_size: NA; cdr3_length: 14; cdr3_aa: CASRTGTAGNTIYF
v_call: TRBV2; j_call: TRBJ2-2; clone_size: NA; cdr3_length: 16; cdr3_aa: CASSESYRGLGGELFF
v_call: TRBV18; j_call: TRBJ1-2; clone_size: NA; cdr3_length: 13; cdr3_aa: CASSASLGDGYTF
v_call: TRBV15; j_call: TRBJ2-1; clone_size: NA; cdr3_length: 15; cdr3_aa: CATSRDHYGYNEQFF
v_call: TRBV15; j_call: TRBJ2-2; clone_size: NA; cdr3_length: 17; cdr3_aa: CATSANREGVNTGELFF
v_call: TRBV27; j_call: TRBJ1-5; clone_size: once; cdr3_length: 16; cdr3_aa: CASSLVGRWSNQPQHF
v_call: TRBV4-1; j_call: TRBJ2-1; clone_size: NA; cdr3_length: 17; cdr3_aa: CASSPRSSGSPYNEQFF
v_call: TRBV29-1; j_call: TRBJ1-1; clone_size: NA; cdr3_length: 13; cdr3_aa: CSVSREMNTEAFF
v_call: TRBV5-1; j_call: TRBJ1-5; clone_size: NA; cdr3_length: 16; cdr3_aa: CASSPHPTGGNQPQHF
v_call: TRBV9; j_call: TRBJ2-2; clone_size: once; cdr3_length: 16; cdr3_aa: CASSYSGTAGTGELFF
v_call: TRBV19; j_call: TRBJ2-4; clone_size: NA; cdr3_length: 14; cdr3_aa: CASSSQGAKNIQYF
v_call: TRBV30; j_call: TRBJ1-5; clone_size: NA; cdr3_length: 12; cdr3_aa: CAWSNSNQPQHF
v_call: TRBV3-1/TRBV3-2; j_call: TRBJ2-2; clone_size: NA; cdr3_length: 13; cdr3_aa: CASSHRDTGELFF
v_call: TRBV6-5; j_call: TRBJ1-1; clone_size: NA; cdr3_length: 14; cdr3_aa: CASSLTSGDTEAFF